The TCR beta chain under discussion was sequenced for a study of vaccination and CD4 T cells after COVID-19. Overall study: The post-COVID samples were taken a median around 100 days after diagnosis, anywhere from 35 to 161. Typically, post-vaccine samples were obtained a median around 72 days after dose two, within a range of 14 to 241. The authors exposed cells to overlapping spike peptides derived from SARS-CoV-2, HCoV-NL63, HCoV-OC43 and HCoV-229E.

The J segment lost 0 bases and the V segment lost 7 bases, leaving 7 bases of the junction unmatched. CDR3 size: 15 residues. Treatment described: roughly 10-day PBMC culture with coronavirus spike peptide pools or control peptides (ViraFEST assay). Sequencing of DNA taken from cultured CD4+ T cells relied on the Oncomine TCR Beta short-read assay. From CD4+ T cells that had been cultured, genomic DNA was extracted. TCRdb reprocessed the PCR reads via MiXCR and lists one record per CDR3 protein. The sample consists of around 15,000 distinct CDR3 sequences, 78% of them appearing once. With regard to this clonotype: No antigen is known for it.

The sample in question was CD4+ T cells from blood, cultured in vitro, obtained after SARS-CoV-2 vaccination. This TCR derives from a human donor who received a COVID-19 vaccine. The J gene is TRBJ1-1, the V gene TRBV12-3 or TRBV12-4; TRBD1 matches at 8 bases. The CDR3 loop reads CASTRQGLMNTEAFF. In DNA, the CDR3 is TGTGCCAGCACGAGACAGGGGCTAATGAACACTGAAGCTTTCTTT.